This T cell receptor beta chain comes out of a study of identical twins. TCRdb redid the calling of the 5' RACE reads with MiXCR, one entry per CDR3 protein. The sample records 300,000 to 400,000 distinct CDR3 sequences, approximately 10% being singletons. This TCR came from a woman aged 50 to 65 in good health. The sequencing input was naive T cells sorted from blood.

CDR3 region: CASRTGAGLAYEQYF. The DNA for the CDR3 is TGTGCCAGCAGGACGGGCGCGGGACTAGCCTACGAGCAGTACTTC. J is TRBJ2-7 and V is TRBV12-3 or TRBV12-4, with TRBD2 identical over 8 bases. The CDR3 is 15 residues long. After removal of 6 bases from V and 2 bases from J, the junction contained 9 bases not matched to a gene.